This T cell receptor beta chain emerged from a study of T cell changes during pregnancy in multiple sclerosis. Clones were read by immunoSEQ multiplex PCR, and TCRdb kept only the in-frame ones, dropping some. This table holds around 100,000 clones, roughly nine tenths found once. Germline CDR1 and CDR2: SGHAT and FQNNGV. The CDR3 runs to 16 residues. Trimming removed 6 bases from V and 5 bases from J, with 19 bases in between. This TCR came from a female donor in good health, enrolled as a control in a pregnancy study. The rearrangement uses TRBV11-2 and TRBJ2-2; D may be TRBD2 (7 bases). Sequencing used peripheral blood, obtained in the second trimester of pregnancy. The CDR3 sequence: CASSYTAGRGTGELFF. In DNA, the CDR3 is TGTGCCAGCAGTTATACCGCGGGGAGGGGGACCGGGGAGCTGTTTTTT.